This T cell receptor beta chain was identified in a study of T cell repertoires in cytomegalovirus infection. Study-wide results and limits: Cumulated frequencies of public TCR beta families served to identify carriers of CMV plus the relevant HLA. Predominance within the ex vivo response was attributable to HLA-C-restricted CMV-specific TCR beta clonotypes.

V lost 1 base to trimming and J lost 5 bases, with 11 bases between them. CDR3 length equals 15 residues. TCRdb itself ran the reads through MiXCR, one entry per CDR3 protein. The sample yields just over 300,000 distinct CDR3 sequences, roughly a sixth seen once. This clonotype has at least ten counts. Its specificity is unknown. Sequenced sample: PBMCs. This TCR came from a human donor in good health (CMV status not recorded). Some clones in this sample may be carry-over from other donors' samples. The gene calls are TRBV12-3 or TRBV12-4 and TRBJ2-2; the D is unclear. The CDR3 DNA sequence: TGTGCCAGCAGTTTAGGATTTCAAGGGACCGGGGAGCTGTTTTTT. The encoded protein is CASSLGFQGTGELFF.